This paragraph reports one T cell receptor beta chain. From germline, CDR1 is SGHTA and CDR2 FQGNSA. The CDR3 has 13 residues. This entry is derived from a study of T cells expressing NK-cell markers. TCRdb reprocessed the 5' RACE reads; each CDR3 protein has one entry and no DNA is given. This repertoire includes hundreds of thousands of distinct CDR3 sequences. The specimen was blood T cells: a sorted CD56 or NKG2C T cell subset, CD4+ or CD8+ T cells, or bulk PBMC T cells (not recorded which). The V and J genes are TRBV7-2 and TRBJ2-7; TCRdb returns TRBD2, unconfirmable since there is no DNA. This sequence was found in a woman aged 18 to 75 in good health. The CDR3 loop is CASSFLAGSEQYF. The full variable domain, completed using reference TRBV7-2 and TRBJ2-7, is GAGVSQSPSNKVTEKGKDVELRCDPISGHTALYWYRQSLGQGLEFLIYFQGNSAPDKSGLPSDRFSAERTGGSVSTLTIQRTQQEDSAVYLCASSFLAGSEQYFGPGTRLTVT.